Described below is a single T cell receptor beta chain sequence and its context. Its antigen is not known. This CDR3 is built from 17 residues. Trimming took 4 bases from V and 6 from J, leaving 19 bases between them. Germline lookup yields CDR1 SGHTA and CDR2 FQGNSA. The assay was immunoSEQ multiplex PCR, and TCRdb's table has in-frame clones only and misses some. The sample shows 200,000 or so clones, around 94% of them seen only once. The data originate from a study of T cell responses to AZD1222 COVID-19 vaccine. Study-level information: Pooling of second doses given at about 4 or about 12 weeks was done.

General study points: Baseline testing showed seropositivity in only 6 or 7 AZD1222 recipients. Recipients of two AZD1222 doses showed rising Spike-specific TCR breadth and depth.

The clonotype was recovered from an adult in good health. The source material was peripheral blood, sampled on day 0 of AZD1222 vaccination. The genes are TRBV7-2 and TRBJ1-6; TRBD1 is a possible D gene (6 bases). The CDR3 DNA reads TGTGCCAGCAGCTGGTCCCGGGCAGGGGCTGTTAATTCACCCCTCCACTTT. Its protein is CASSWSRAGAVNSPLHF.